This T cell receptor beta chain was sequenced during a study of siplizumab effects on memory and regulatory T cells. This CDR3 is built from 14 residues. The germline V and J ends were trimmed by 7 bases and 1 base, with 11 bases remaining between them. Germline lookup yields CDR1 SNHLY and CDR2 FYNNEI. Sequenced by immunoSEQ multiplex PCR; TCRdb stores in-frame clones only, minus some. The profile covers about 110,000 clones, with around nine tenths appearing a single time and 1% to 1.5% taken by the ten largest. The source of this sequence is a human donor in good health. The chain recombines TRBV2 with TRBJ2-1, with D possibly TRBD2 on 5 matching bases. Sequenced sample: CD4+ T cells sorted from blood. The CDR3: CASTGTRSYNEQFF. As DNA, the CDR3 is TGTGCCAGCACGGGAACTAGATCCTACAATGAGCAGTTCTTC.